This section outlines one T cell receptor beta chain sequence together with its context. Its cognate antigen is unknown. There are 14 residues in the CDR3. CDR1 and CDR2 from the germline V gene are MNHEY and SMNVEV (reference sequence). V gave up 2 bases and J gave up 1 base, with 8 bases separating them. Timing groups of about 4 and about 12 weeks for second doses were pooled. The source of the sample is a study of T cell responses to AZD1222 COVID-19 vaccine. Study-wide results and caveats: Clonal diversity was possibly underestimated; the donors were predominantly white British and more often female.

Only in-frame clones appear in the TCRdb table, and some are missing; sequencing was by immunoSEQ multiplex PCR. The sample yields over 85,000 clones, 70% to 90% seen once. This specimen consisted of peripheral blood, obtained 28 days after the second AZD1222 dose. The TCR was taken from an adult who received the AZD1222 COVID-19 vaccine. V and J are TRBV27 and TRBJ1-1; a weak D match, TRBD1 (6 bases). CDR3 nucleotide sequence: TGTGCCAGCAGTTTACTAGGGGGGAACACTGAAGCTTTCTTT. It specifies CASSLLGGNTEAFF.